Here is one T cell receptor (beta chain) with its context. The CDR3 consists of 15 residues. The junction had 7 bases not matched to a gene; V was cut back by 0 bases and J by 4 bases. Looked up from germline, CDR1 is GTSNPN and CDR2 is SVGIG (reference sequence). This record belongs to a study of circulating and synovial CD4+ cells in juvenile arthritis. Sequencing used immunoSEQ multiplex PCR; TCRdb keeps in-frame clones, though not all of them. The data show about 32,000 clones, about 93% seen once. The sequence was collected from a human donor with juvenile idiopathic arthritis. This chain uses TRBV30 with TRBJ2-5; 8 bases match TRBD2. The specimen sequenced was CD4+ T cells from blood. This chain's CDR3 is CAWSVRSGGRETQYF. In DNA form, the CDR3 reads TGTGCCTGGAGTGTACGAAGCGGGGGCCGAGAGACCCAGTACTTC.